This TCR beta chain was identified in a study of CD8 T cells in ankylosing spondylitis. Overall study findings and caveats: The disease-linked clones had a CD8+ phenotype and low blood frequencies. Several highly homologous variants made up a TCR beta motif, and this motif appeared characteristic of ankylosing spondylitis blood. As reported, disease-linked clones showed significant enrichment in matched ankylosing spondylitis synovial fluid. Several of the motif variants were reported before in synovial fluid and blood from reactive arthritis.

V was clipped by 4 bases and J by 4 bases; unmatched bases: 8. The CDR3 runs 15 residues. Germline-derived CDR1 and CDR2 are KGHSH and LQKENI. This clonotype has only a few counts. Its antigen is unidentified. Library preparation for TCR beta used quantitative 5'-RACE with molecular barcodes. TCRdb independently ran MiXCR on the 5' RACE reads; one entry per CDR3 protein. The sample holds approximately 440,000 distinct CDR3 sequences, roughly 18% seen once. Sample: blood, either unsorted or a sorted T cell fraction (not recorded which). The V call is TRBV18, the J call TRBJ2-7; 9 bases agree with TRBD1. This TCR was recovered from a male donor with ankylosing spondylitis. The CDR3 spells CASSREADRGYEQYF. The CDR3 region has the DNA TGTGCCAGCTCACGAGAAGCGGACAGGGGTTACGAGCAGTACTTC.